Listed below are T cell receptor beta chains from one sample, sequenced in a study of regulatory T cells in long-lasting Graves disease. TCRdb itself ran the multiplex PCR reads through MiXCR, one entry per CDR3 protein. The sample holds fewer than 400,000 distinct CDR3 sequences; more than 20% are singletons and the top ten take 20% to 25%. This specimen consisted of peripheral blood mononuclear cells (PBMCs), obtained when the disease was refractory, from a patient treated with antithyroid drugs. These receptors came from a female donor with Graves disease. The conserved cysteine and the conserved F or W are not part of the CDR3 here. The order of the fields is V gene, J gene, CDR3 protein.

TRBV6-1	TRBJ1-6	ASSGVPGQGAAATSPLH
TRBV7-2	TRBJ2-5	ASSSPGQERETQY
TRBV5-5	TRBJ2-4	ASSLSGQGANIQY
TRBV5-6	TRBJ1-5	ASSKQDRNQPQH
TRBV6-2/TRBV6-3	TRBJ2-5	ASSWDGYQETQY
TRBV20-1	TRBJ1-2	SARQISMGYT
TRBV7-9	TRBJ2-2	ASSLGTGSRTGELF
TRBV18	TRBJ1-4	ASSPAGTNEKLF
TRBV9	TRBJ1-1	ASSRYSGVNTEAF
TRBV6-1	TRBJ2-3	ASSERGQDTQY
TRBV6-5	TRBJ2-4	ASSSLAGGKNIQY
TRBV28	TRBJ1-5	ASSTHQGAQPQH
TRBV28	TRBJ2-7	ASSGLAGSYEQY
TRBV6-2/TRBV6-3	TRBJ2-7	ASSTGLASVEQY